The TCR beta chain under discussion was sequenced for a study of neurological immune-mediated disorders. This clonotype is medium-sized in the sample. The germline gives CDR1 LGHNA, CDR2 YNFKEQ. The junction had 2 bases not matched to a gene; V was cut back by 0 bases and J by 0 bases. The CDR3 length is 15 residues. MiXCR, run by TCRdb on the 5' RACE reads, gives a single entry per CDR3 protein. The sample carries more than 15,000 distinct CDR3 sequences, 3.5% recorded once. What was sequenced was CD8+ T cells from blood. The chain employs TRBV4-2 and TRBJ2-7; 7 nucleotides match TRBD2. The clonotype comes from a woman aged 35 to 49 in good health. The CDR3 DNA follows: TGTGCCAGCAGCCAAGAGCGGGAGCCCTCCTACGAGCAGTACTTC. Residues: CASSQEREPSYEQYF.